The source of this T cell receptor beta chain is a study of T-cell reconstitution after alpha-beta-depleted transplantation in children (dated by TCRdb to the mid-2010s). Some background on the complete study: Using TCR repertoire profiling, the study quantitatively followed how T-cell immune reconstitution unfolded in children after TCRalphabeta/CD19-depleted allogeneic hematopoietic cell transplantation. Overall study results and their limits: Over subsequent months, a decline in hyperexpanded clone frequencies was noted, and after one year, T-cell counts and TCRbeta diversity were mostly ascribed to newly produced T cells. The high TCRbeta diversity at day 60 in some patients was ascribed to recipient T cells and intrathymic progenitors that had survived conditioning. The apparently early recovery of alphabetaT-cell counts about two months after transplant reportedly depended on only several hundred rapidly expanded clones that came from non-depleted graft cells.

The treatment or condition label corresponds to: allogeneic hematopoietic cell transplantation with graft depleted of TCRalphabeta T cells and CD19 B cells. The children who served as transplant recipients had been given grafts of TCRalphabeta/CD19-depleted allogeneic hematopoietic cells. The library relied on PCR. The reads were generated on an Illumina HiSeq 2500. TCR libraries were prepared with molecular barcoding, using unique molecular identifiers to normalize TCRbeta repertoire quantification. TCRdb handled the public reads itself, with Q25 trimming in fastp and clone calling in MiXCR, and kept productive beta chains. A single entry per CDR3 protein holds the most common genes and DNA from its merged rows. The sample records 550,000 to 800,000 distinct CDR3 sequences, around 12% of which are singletons. The top ten hold 0.65% to 0.9% of the sample. CDR1 and CDR2 (SGHDT, YYEEEE) derive from the germline V gene. The CDR3 holds 16 amino acids from the cysteine to the phenylalanine. Only CDR3 DNA is held: 48 bases, read in frame from base 1. The junction carries 12 bases between V and J, which are trimmed by 2 bases and 1 base respectively.

This clonotype has at least ten counts. Its recognized antigen is unknown. No much larger clonotype is one base removed from it; base qualities were not supplied. This chain is built from TRBV5-6 and TRBJ2-2, with no reliable assignment of the D segment. The TCR sequence derives from a girl aged 2 to 10 with congenital amegakaryocytic thrombocytopenia, due to receive a stem cell transplant. The specimen was PBMCs, collected before TCRalphabeta/CD19-depleted stem cell transplant. This receptor carries the CDR3 CASSFAGARNTGELFF. The DNA reads TGTGCCAGCAGCTTTGCTGGCGCAAGGAACACCGGGGAGCTGTTTTTT.